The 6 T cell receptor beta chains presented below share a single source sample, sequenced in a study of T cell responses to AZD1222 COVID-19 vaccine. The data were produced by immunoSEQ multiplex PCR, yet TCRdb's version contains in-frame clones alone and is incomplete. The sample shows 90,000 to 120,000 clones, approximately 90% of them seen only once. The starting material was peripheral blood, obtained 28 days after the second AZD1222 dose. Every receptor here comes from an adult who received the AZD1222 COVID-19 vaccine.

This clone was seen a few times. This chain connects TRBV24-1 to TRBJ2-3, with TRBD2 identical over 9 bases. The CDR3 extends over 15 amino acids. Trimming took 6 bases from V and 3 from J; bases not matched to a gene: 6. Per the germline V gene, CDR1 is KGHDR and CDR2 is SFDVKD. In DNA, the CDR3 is TGTGCCACCAGTATTAGCGGGAGTTGGACAGATACGCAGTATTTT. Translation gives CATSISGSWTDTQYF.

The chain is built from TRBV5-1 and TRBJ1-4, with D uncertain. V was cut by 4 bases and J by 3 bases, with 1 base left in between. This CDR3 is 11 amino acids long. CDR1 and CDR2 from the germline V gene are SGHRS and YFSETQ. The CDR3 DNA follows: TGCGCCAGCAGCGCTAATGAAAAACTGTTTTTT. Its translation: CASSANEKLFF.

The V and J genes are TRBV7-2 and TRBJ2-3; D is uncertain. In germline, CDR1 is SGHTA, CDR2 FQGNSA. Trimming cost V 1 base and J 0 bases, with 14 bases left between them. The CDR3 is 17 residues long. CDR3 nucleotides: TGTGCCAGCAGCTTAGGTATAGGGTATCCCAGCACAGATACGCAGTATTTT. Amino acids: CASSLGIGYPSTDTQYF.

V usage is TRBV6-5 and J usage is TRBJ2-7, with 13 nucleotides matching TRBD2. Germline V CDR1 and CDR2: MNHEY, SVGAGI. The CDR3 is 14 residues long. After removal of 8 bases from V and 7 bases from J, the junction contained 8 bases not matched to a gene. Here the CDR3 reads CASLGLAGDGEQYF. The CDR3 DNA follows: TGTGCCAGCCTTGGACTAGCGGGAGATGGGGAGCAGTACTTC.

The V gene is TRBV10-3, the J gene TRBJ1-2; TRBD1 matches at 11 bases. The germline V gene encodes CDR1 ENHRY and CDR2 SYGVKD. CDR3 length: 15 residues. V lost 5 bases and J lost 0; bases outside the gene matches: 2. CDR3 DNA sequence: TGTGCCATCAGTCGGGGACAGGGGGCTAACTATGGCTACACCTTC. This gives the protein CAISRGQGANYGYTF.

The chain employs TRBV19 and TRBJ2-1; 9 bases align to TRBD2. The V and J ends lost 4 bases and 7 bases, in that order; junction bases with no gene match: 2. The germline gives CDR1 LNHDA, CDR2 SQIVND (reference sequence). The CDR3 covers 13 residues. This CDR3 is CASSNLAGNEQFF. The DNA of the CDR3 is TGTGCCAGTAGTAATCTAGCGGGGAATGAGCAGTTCTTC.